These T cell receptor beta chains were read from a single sample in a study of T cell responses to AZD1222 COVID-19 vaccine. Here immunoSEQ multiplex PCR was the method, and the copy in TCRdb shows in-frame clones only, minus some. In the table there are over 100,000 clones, roughly nine tenths of which are singletons. The sequences come from peripheral blood, collected on day 0 of AZD1222 vaccination. These receptor sequences come from an adult in good health. Each CDR3 is given with its conserved first and last residue. Each record gives: clone size, V gene, J gene, D gene, CDR3 protein, CDR3 DNA. D genes are given only for firm matches. Size is stated for part of the rows, as once, few or many counts, or as a class when the clone is expanded.

abundance: few
v_gene: TRBV14
j_gene: TRBJ2-7
d_gene: -
CDR3aa: CASSPRAGAYEQYF
CDR3nt: TGTGCCAGCAGCCCCCGGGCCGGGGCCTACGAGCAGTACTTC

abundance: -
v_gene: TRBV7-9
j_gene: TRBJ1-4
d_gene: -
CDR3aa: CASSEGATNEKLFF
CDR3nt: TGTGCCAGCAGCGAGGGGGCAACTAATGAAAAACTGTTTTTT

abundance: -
v_gene: TRBV19
j_gene: TRBJ1-5
d_gene: TRBD1
CDR3aa: CASSKGQGVSNQPQHF
CDR3nt: TGTGCCAGTAGTAAGGGACAGGGGGTCAGCAATCAGCCCCAGCATTTT

abundance: once
v_gene: TRBV4-1
j_gene: TRBJ1-4
d_gene: TRBD1
CDR3aa: CASTEAGGTANEKLFF
CDR3nt: TGCGCCAGCACCGAGGCTGGGGGGACAGCTAATGAAAAACTGTTTTTT

abundance: -
v_gene: TRBV7-9
j_gene: TRBJ2-3
d_gene: TRBD2
CDR3aa: CASSPLRAGSTDTQYF
CDR3nt: TGTGCCAGCAGCCCCCTTCGAGCGGGGAGCACAGATACGCAGTATTTT

abundance: -
v_gene: TRBV10-1
j_gene: TRBJ1-6
d_gene: -
CDR3aa: CASSDGGLDNSPLHF
CDR3nt: TGCGCCAGCAGTGATGGGGGTTTGGATAATTCACCCCTCCACTTT

abundance: -
v_gene: TRBV27
j_gene: TRBJ1-6
d_gene: -
CDR3aa: CASSFQGGINSPLHF
CDR3nt: TGTGCCAGCAGTTTCCAGGGTGGGATTAATTCACCCCTCCACTTT

abundance: -
v_gene: TRBV7-2
j_gene: TRBJ2-7
d_gene: -
CDR3aa: CASSPRAVTATYEQYF
CDR3nt: TGTGCCAGCAGCCCGAGAGCAGTGACGGCTACCTACGAGCAGTACTTC

abundance: -
v_gene: TRBV7-7
j_gene: TRBJ1-3
d_gene: -
CDR3aa: CASSPSDYSGNTIYF
CDR3nt: TGTGCTAGCAGCCCCTCCGACTACTCTGGAAACACCATATATTTT

abundance: few
v_gene: TRBV5-5
j_gene: TRBJ2-1
d_gene: TRBD2
CDR3aa: CASSLELAGGYNEQFF
CDR3nt: TGTGCCAGCAGCTTGGAACTAGCGGGAGGATACAATGAGCAGTTCTTC

abundance: -
v_gene: TRBV2
j_gene: TRBJ2-1
d_gene: TRBD2
CDR3aa: CASSEALPLAGGEQFF
CDR3nt: TGTGCCAGCAGTGAAGCGCTTCCACTAGCGGGGGGTGAGCAGTTCTTC

abundance: -
v_gene: TRBV2
j_gene: TRBJ1-3
d_gene: TRBD1
CDR3aa: CASRLTGGIGNTIYF
CDR3nt: TGTGCCAGCAGACTGACAGGGGGTATCGGAAACACCATATATTTT

abundance: -
v_gene: TRBV3-1/TRBV3-2
j_gene: TRBJ1-2
d_gene: -
CDR3aa: CASSQDGGYTF
CDR3nt: TGTGCCAGCAGCCAAGACGGCGGCTACACCTTC

abundance: -
v_gene: TRBV30
j_gene: TRBJ2-5
d_gene: -
CDR3aa: CAWSVAQIQYF
CDR3nt: TGTGCCTGGAGTGTAGCGCAGATCCAGTACTTC

abundance: -
v_gene: TRBV25-1
j_gene: TRBJ2-7
d_gene: TRBD2
CDR3aa: CASSTGAGAGDEQYF
CDR3nt: TGTGCCAGCAGTACTGGAGCGGGAGCCGGGGACGAGCAGTACTTC

abundance: -
v_gene: TRBV6-1
j_gene: TRBJ2-5
d_gene: -
CDR3aa: CASSEGRGREETQYF
CDR3nt: TGTGCCAGCAGTGAAGGGAGGGGGCGCGAAGAGACCCAGTACTTC

abundance: -
v_gene: TRBV15
j_gene: TRBJ1-2
d_gene: -
CDR3aa: CATSRDQVWYGYTF
CDR3nt: TGTGCCACCAGCAGAGACCAGGTGTGGTATGGCTACACCTTC

abundance: -
v_gene: TRBV7-2
j_gene: TRBJ1-6
d_gene: TRBD1
CDR3aa: CASSLDATGGSPLHF
CDR3nt: TGTGCCAGCAGCTTAGACGCGACAGGGGGTTCACCCCTCCACTTT

abundance: once
v_gene: TRBV28
j_gene: TRBJ2-1
d_gene: -
CDR3aa: CASSVRGGSFYNEQFF
CDR3nt: TGTGCCAGCTCGGTCAGGGGGGGGTCCTTCTACAATGAGCAGTTCTTC

abundance: -
v_gene: TRBV2
j_gene: TRBJ1-1
d_gene: -
CDR3aa: CASRGTFMNTEAFF
CDR3nt: TGTGCCAGCAGAGGGACGTTCATGAACACTGAAGCTTTCTTT

abundance: -
v_gene: TRBV7-2
j_gene: TRBJ2-1
d_gene: TRBD2
CDR3aa: CASSLVGGGYNEQFF
CDR3nt: TGTGCCAGCAGCTTAGTTGGCGGGGGCTACAATGAGCAGTTCTTC

abundance: once
v_gene: TRBV6-5
j_gene: TRBJ2-5
d_gene: TRBD2
CDR3aa: CAIRRLAGSQTQYF
CDR3nt: TGTGCCATCCGCAGACTAGCGGGATCCCAGACCCAGTACTTC

abundance: -
v_gene: TRBV6-5
j_gene: TRBJ1-3
d_gene: -
CDR3aa: CASRGTSRNTIYF
CDR3nt: TGTGCCAGCAGAGGGACCTCAAGAAACACCATATATTTT

abundance: -
v_gene: TRBV21-1
j_gene: TRBJ1-5
d_gene: -
CDR3aa: CASSKRETTGRSVRHQPQHF
CDR3nt: TGTGCCAGCAGCAAAAGGGAGACGACAGGTCGATCAGTAAGGCATCAGCCCCAGCATTTT

abundance: -
v_gene: TRBV2
j_gene: TRBJ1-5
d_gene: -
CDR3aa: CASSEGRNNQPQHF
CDR3nt: TGTGCCAGCAGTGAGGGCAGAAACAATCAGCCCCAGCATTTT

abundance: -
v_gene: TRBV7-8
j_gene: TRBJ1-2
d_gene: TRBD1
CDR3aa: CASRRRGGLTANYGYTF
CDR3nt: TGTGCCAGCAGACGCAGGGGGGGCCTCACAGCTAACTATGGCTACACCTTC

abundance: -
v_gene: TRBV19
j_gene: TRBJ2-1
d_gene: TRBD2
CDR3aa: CATNIAGVDEQFF
CDR3nt: TGTGCCACGAACATAGCGGGAGTCGATGAGCAGTTCTTC

abundance: -
v_gene: TRBV6-2/TRBV6-3
j_gene: TRBJ2-5
d_gene: TRBD1
CDR3aa: CASSFGGQQETQYF
CDR3nt: TGTGCCAGCAGTTTTGGGGGACAGCAAGAGACCCAGTACTTC

abundance: -
v_gene: TRBV5-1
j_gene: TRBJ2-1
d_gene: TRBD2
CDR3aa: CASSYIAGAGNNEQFF
CDR3nt: TGCGCCAGCAGCTATATAGCGGGAGCCGGGAACAATGAGCAGTTCTTC

abundance: -
v_gene: TRBV4-3
j_gene: TRBJ1-4
d_gene: -
CDR3aa: CASSPQPRGGEKLFF
CDR3nt: TGCGCCAGCAGCCCCCAGCCCAGGGGAGGCGAAAAACTGTTTTTT

abundance: -
v_gene: TRBV9
j_gene: TRBJ1-5
d_gene: -
CDR3aa: CASSVGVLADQPQHF
CDR3nt: TGTGCCAGCAGCGTAGGAGTCCTAGCGGATCAGCCCCAGCATTTT

abundance: -
v_gene: TRBV30
j_gene: TRBJ1-6
d_gene: TRBD1
CDR3aa: CASTGQGRGSPLHF
CDR3nt: TGTGCCTCCACGGGACAGGGACGAGGTTCACCCCTCCACTTT

abundance: -
v_gene: TRBV4-1
j_gene: TRBJ1-5
d_gene: TRBD1
CDR3aa: CASSQNSPGGASQPQHF
CDR3nt: TGCGCCAGCAGCCAAAATTCTCCAGGGGGCGCATCTCAGCCCCAGCATTTT

abundance: -
v_gene: TRBV25-1
j_gene: TRBJ2-1
d_gene: TRBD2
CDR3aa: CASSDNSGPPGEQFF
CDR3nt: TGTGCCAGCAGTGACAATAGCGGGCCTCCCGGTGAGCAGTTCTTC

abundance: -
v_gene: TRBV19
j_gene: TRBJ2-1
d_gene: TRBD2
CDR3aa: CASTYSGGFSNEQFF
CDR3nt: TGTGCCAGTACCTATAGCGGGGGGTTTAGCAATGAGCAGTTCTTC

abundance: -
v_gene: TRBV5-6
j_gene: TRBJ2-1
d_gene: -
CDR3aa: CASSFIPTGISDEQFF
CDR3nt: TGTGCCAGCAGCTTCATTCCGACGGGAATATCCGATGAGCAGTTCTTC

abundance: -
v_gene: TRBV10-1
j_gene: TRBJ1-1
d_gene: TRBD1
CDR3aa: CASSGQGYTEAFF
CDR3nt: TGCGCCAGCAGCGGACAGGGATACACTGAAGCTTTCTTT

abundance: -
v_gene: TRBV19
j_gene: TRBJ1-1
d_gene: -
CDR3aa: CASSGSLGGNTEAFF
CDR3nt: TGTGCCAGTAGTGGGAGTTTGGGGGGGAACACTGAAGCTTTCTTT

abundance: -
v_gene: TRBV6-5
j_gene: TRBJ1-2
d_gene: -
CDR3aa: CASRAVGVGYGYTF
CDR3nt: TGTGCCAGCAGAGCCGTGGGGGTAGGGTATGGCTACACCTTC

abundance: -
v_gene: TRBV6-1
j_gene: TRBJ1-2
d_gene: -
CDR3aa: CASSERPRTNYGYTF
CDR3nt: TGTGCCAGCAGTGAGCGTCCCAGAACTAACTATGGCTACACCTTC

abundance: -
v_gene: TRBV25-1
j_gene: TRBJ1-1
d_gene: TRBD1
CDR3aa: CASSELGGNSEAFF
CDR3nt: TGTGCCAGCAGTGAATTAGGGGGCAACTCTGAAGCTTTCTTT

abundance: -
v_gene: TRBV5-1
j_gene: TRBJ2-3
d_gene: TRBD1
CDR3aa: CASSLTGTGDTDTQYF
CDR3nt: TGCGCCAGCAGCTTAACCGGGACAGGGGACACAGATACGCAGTATTTT

abundance: -
v_gene: TRBV5-4
j_gene: TRBJ1-1
d_gene: TRBD1
CDR3aa: CASSSGTQGPWTEAFF
CDR3nt: TGTGCCAGCAGCTCCGGGACACAGGGGCCGTGGACTGAAGCTTTCTTT

abundance: -
v_gene: TRBV20-1
j_gene: TRBJ2-1
d_gene: TRBD2
CDR3aa: CSASSPEAAGGYNEQFF
CDR3nt: TGCAGTGCTAGTTCACCTGAGGCAGCGGGGGGGTACAATGAGCAGTTCTTC

abundance: -
v_gene: TRBV2
j_gene: TRBJ2-7
d_gene: -
CDR3aa: CASSRGLTYEQYF
CDR3nt: TGTGCCAGCAGTAGGGGACTGACCTACGAGCAGTACTTC

abundance: -
v_gene: TRBV11-2
j_gene: TRBJ2-2
d_gene: -
CDR3aa: CASSLRGANTGELFF
CDR3nt: TGTGCCAGCAGCTTACGGGGTGCGAACACCGGGGAGCTGTTTTTT

abundance: once
v_gene: TRBV6-5
j_gene: TRBJ1-2
d_gene: -
CDR3aa: CASSLYRNYGYTF
CDR3nt: TGTGCCAGCAGTTTGTACAGGAACTATGGCTACACCTTC

abundance: -
v_gene: TRBV29-1
j_gene: TRBJ1-1
d_gene: -
CDR3aa: CSVVEGTNTEAFF
CDR3nt: TGCAGCGTTGTTGAAGGAACGAACACTGAAGCTTTCTTT

abundance: few
v_gene: TRBV2
j_gene: TRBJ1-2
d_gene: -
CDR3aa: CASSEAGFRGYTF
CDR3nt: TGTGCCAGCAGTGAAGCAGGGTTTCGGGGCTACACCTTC

abundance: -
v_gene: TRBV6-5
j_gene: TRBJ1-1
d_gene: TRBD1
CDR3aa: CASSRLRGTGQAFF
CDR3nt: TGTGCCAGCAGCCGACTAAGGGGGACAGGGCAGGCTTTCTTT

abundance: -
v_gene: TRBV6-5
j_gene: TRBJ2-3
d_gene: TRBD2
CDR3aa: CASTTRLAGPGTQYF
CDR3nt: TGTGCCAGCACTACCCGACTAGCGGGACCCGGGACGCAGTATTTT